This passage covers 18 T cell receptor beta chains from one sample sequenced in a study of blood T cell repertoires in COVID-19. This table comes from immunoSEQ multiplex PCR, and its TCRdb copy is limited to in-frame clones, with some not included. The data contain around 250,000 clones, 83% of them singletons. The sample consisted of peripheral blood. The receptors derive from a man aged 35-49 years with active or convalescent COVID-19.

The chain employs TRBV27 and TRBJ1-6; 8 bases line up with TRBD1. Germline V lookup: CDR1 MNHEY, CDR2 SMNVEV (reference sequence). V gave up 2 bases and J gave up 6 bases; unmatched junction bases: 0. The CDR3 sequence is 14 residues long. Here the CDR3 reads CASSLQGANSPLHF. The CDR3 bases are TGTGCCAGCAGTTTACAGGGGGCTAATTCACCCCTCCACTTT.

The V and J genes are TRBV30 and TRBJ1-5; D is perhaps TRBD1 (6 bases). CDR1 is GTSNPN, CDR2 SVGIG, per germline (reference sequence). The V end lost 2 bases, the J end lost 4 bases, and 12 bases lay between the germline ends. The CDR3 consists of 14 residues. Here the CDR3 reads CAWSSGQINQPQHF. CDR3 DNA: TGTGCCTGGAGTTCCGGACAGATAAATCAGCCCCAGCATTTT.

The chain carries TRBV14 and TRBJ2-3; 9 nucleotides align to TRBD1. The CDR3 is 15 amino acids. Per germline, CDR1 SGHDN and CDR2 FVKESK. The V and J ends lost 4 bases and 4 bases, in that order; junction bases with no gene match: 6. The CDR3 sequence is CASSRPGQGPDTQYF. CDR3 coding DNA: TGTGCCAGCAGCCGTCCGGGACAGGGACCAGATACGCAGTATTTT.

J is TRBJ2-5 and V is TRBV5-4; 12 nucleotides align to TRBD2. Unmatched junction bases numbered 2, after V lost 0 bases and J lost 2 bases. The germline gives CDR1 SGHNT, CDR2 YYREEE (reference sequence). The CDR3 is 16 amino acids. The CDR3 is CASSLGLAGVQETQYF. The DNA for the CDR3 is TGTGCCAGCAGCTTGGGACTAGCGGGGGTGCAAGAGACCCAGTACTTC. The whole variable domain, filled in from reference TRBV5-4 and TRBJ2-5, reads ETGVTQSPTHLIKTRGQQVTLRCSSQSGHNTVSWYQQALGQGPQFIFQYYREEENGRGNFPPRFSGLQFPNYSSELNVNALELDDSALYLCASSLGLAGVQETQYFGPGTRLLVL.

The rearrangement links TRBV6-2 or TRBV6-3 to TRBJ2-1; D unclear. The CDR3 loop spans 16 amino acids. Trimming removed 4 bases from V and 1 base from J, with 14 bases in between. CDR1 is MNHEY and CDR2 is SVGEGT in the germline V gene. CDR3 bases: TGTGCCAGCAGTTCCGGAGTGGGTGGGTCCTACAATGAGCAGTTCTTC. It codes for CASSSGVGGSYNEQFF.

V and J are TRBV10-2 and TRBJ2-3; TRBD1 matches 11 bases. The V gene end was trimmed by 7 bases and the J gene end by 6 bases; junction bases not matched to a gene: 12. CDR1 is WSHSY and CDR2 is SAAADI in the germline V gene. The CDR3 covers 16 residues. The CDR3 here is CASNGQGALNVDTQYF. The CDR3 region has the DNA TGCGCCAGCAATGGACAGGGGGCGCTGAATGTGGATACGCAGTATTTT.

V and J are TRBV29-1 and TRBJ1-2, with D possibly TRBD1 on 6 matching bases. Trimming took off 0 bases at V and 0 bases at J, with 17 bases between the two ends. The CDR3 covers 17 residues. Germline CDR1 and CDR2: SQVTM and ANQGSEA. CDR3 loop: CSVEDLLGHEANYGYTF. Written as DNA, the CDR3 is TGCAGCGTTGAAGATCTCCTGGGACACGAGGCTAACTATGGCTACACCTTC.

The V call is TRBV28, the J call TRBJ1-6; TRBD1 is a possible D gene (6 bases). V gave up 6 bases and J gave up 7 bases, with 22 bases separating them. The CDR3 is 17 amino acids. The germline V gene has CDR1 MDHEN and CDR2 SYDVKM. In DNA, the CDR3 is TGTGCCAGCAGGTCCCCCGGGGGGGGCCAAAGGAATTCACCCCTCCACTTT. Protein: CASRSPGGGQRNSPLHF.

This rearrangement joins TRBV30 to TRBJ1-1, with D unresolved. The CDR3 is 12 residues long. Per germline, CDR1 GTSNPN and CDR2 SVGIG (reference sequence). Between the trimmed V and J ends, which lost 1 base and 8 bases, there was a span of 11 bases. This chain's CDR3 is CAWSENGREAFF. The CDR3 nucleotides are TGTGCCTGGAGTGAAAATGGCAGGGAAGCTTTCTTT.

The CDR3 is CASSPKGTSFFVGTGELFF. The DNA of the CDR3 is TGCGCCAGCAGCCCTAAGGGAACTAGTTTCTTTGTGGGCACCGGGGAGCTGTTTTTT. The rearrangement links TRBV4-1 to TRBJ2-2; TRBD2 is a possible D gene (5 bases). Deletions cut 4 bases from V and 4 bases from J, with 25 bases between. Per the germline V gene, CDR1 is MGHRA and CDR2 is YSYEKL. The CDR3 is 19 residues long.

With regard to this clone: This CDR3 is also generated by other DNA sequences in the sample. The V and J genes are TRBV2 and TRBJ1-5; D is ambiguous. The CDR3 is 12 amino acids. Trimming stripped 4 bases from V and 3 bases from J, with 4 bases between. Per germline, CDR1 SNHLY and CDR2 FYNNEI. The CDR3 DNA reads TGTGCCAGCAGTGCCTTCAATCAGCCCCAGCATTTT. It translates to CASSAFNQPQHF.

The chain uses TRBV4-2 and TRBJ1-1; D unresolved. This CDR3 contains 14 residues. V was trimmed by 1 base and J by 5 bases, leaving 11 bases between them. Germline values: CDR1 LGHNA, CDR2 YNFKEQ. DNA for the CDR3: TGTGCCAGCAGCCAAGGAAAGGAGGGAACTGAAGCTTTCTTT. It encodes CASSQGKEGTEAFF.

This clone was counted a single time. The J gene is TRBJ2-2, the V gene TRBV5-4, with a possible D match to TRBD2 (5 bases). Per germline, CDR1 SGHNT and CDR2 YYREEE (reference sequence). The CDR3 has 15 residues. The germline V and J ends were trimmed by 0 bases and 1 base, with 7 bases remaining between them. The DNA of the CDR3 is TGTGCCAGCAGCTTGGACGGGAAGAACACCGGGGAGCTGTTTTTT. It yields the protein CASSLDGKNTGELFF.

The chain recombines TRBV29-1 with TRBJ2-7, with D perhaps matching TRBD1 (5 bases). CDR1 SQVTM and CDR2 ANQGSEA come from the germline V gene. The CDR3 runs 12 residues. The V end was cut by 2 bases, the J end by 7 bases, with 12 bases between. The CDR3 is CSVEFSGKEQYF. The CDR3, as DNA: TGCAGCGTTGAATTCTCAGGGAAGGAGCAGTACTTC.

The chain links TRBV9 to TRBJ2-5, with 11 positions matching TRBD2. Per the germline V gene, CDR1 is SGDLS and CDR2 is YYNGEE. J lost 4 bases, V lost 4 bases, and 9 bases had no gene match. This CDR3 is built from 16 residues. CDR3 DNA: TGTGCCAGCAGCCCGAGGGTCGGACTAGCGGGAGAGACCCAGTACTTC. It translates to CASSPRVGLAGETQYF.

This sequence joins TRBV9 and TRBJ1-1, with D maybe TRBD1 (5 bases). The V and J ends lost 1 base and 1 base respectively, with 8 bases between them. CDR1 is SGDLS and CDR2 is YYNGEE in the germline V gene. The CDR3 runs to 14 residues. CDR3 residues: CASSVLDRNTEAFF. CDR3 nucleotide sequence: TGTGCCAGCAGCGTACTTGACAGGAACACTGAAGCTTTCTTT. Full variable domain (remainder filled in from reference TRBV9 and TRBJ1-1): DSGVTQTPKHLITATGQRVTLRCSPRSGDLSVYWYQQSLDQGLQFLIQYYNGEERAKGNILERFSAQQFPDLHSELNLSSLELGDSALYFCASSVLDRNTEAFFGQGTRLTVV.

This clone appeared a few times. The genes are TRBV7-2 and TRBJ1-2, with TRBD1 matching 10 bases. The V gene's germline CDR1 is SGHTA and CDR2 FQGNSA. The junction had 8 bases not matched to a gene; V was cut back by 2 bases and J by 5 bases. The CDR3 sequence is 16 residues long. CDR3 nucleotides: TGTGCCAGCAGCTTAAGCGGACAGGGGGTTTTGTATGGCTACACCTTC. Protein product: CASSLSGQGVLYGYTF.

The CDR3 region is CASSWAGRDGELFF. CDR3 DNA: TGTGCCAGCAGCTGGGCGGGGAGAGACGGGGAGCTGTTTTTT. J is TRBJ2-2 and V is TRBV7-2; possible D gene TRBD2, 6 bases. The CDR3 covers 14 residues. V was pared by 4 bases and J by 7 bases, with 13 bases between. CDR1 and CDR2 from the germline V gene are SGHTA and FQGNSA.